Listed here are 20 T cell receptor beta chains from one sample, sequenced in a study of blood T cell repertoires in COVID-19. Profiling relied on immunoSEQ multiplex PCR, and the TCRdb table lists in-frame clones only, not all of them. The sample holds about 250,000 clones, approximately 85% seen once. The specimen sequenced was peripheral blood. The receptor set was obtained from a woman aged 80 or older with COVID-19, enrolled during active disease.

In nucleotides, the CDR3 is TGTGCCAGTAGTATATCTAGCCTCCGAGAGACCCAGTACTTC. This gives the protein CASSISSLRETQYF. V is TRBV19 and J is TRBJ2-5, with D possibly being TRBD2 (5 bases). The CDR3 has 14 residues. Germline V gives CDR1 LNHDA, CDR2 SQIVND (reference sequence). Trimming stripped 2 bases from V and 4 bases from J, with 11 bases between.

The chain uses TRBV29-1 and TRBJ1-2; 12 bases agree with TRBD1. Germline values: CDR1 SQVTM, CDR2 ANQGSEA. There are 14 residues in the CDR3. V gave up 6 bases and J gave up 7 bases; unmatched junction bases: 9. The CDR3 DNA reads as TGCAGCGTCTCCAGCCCGGGACAGGGGGCTGGCTACACCTTC. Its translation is CSVSSPGQGAGYTF.

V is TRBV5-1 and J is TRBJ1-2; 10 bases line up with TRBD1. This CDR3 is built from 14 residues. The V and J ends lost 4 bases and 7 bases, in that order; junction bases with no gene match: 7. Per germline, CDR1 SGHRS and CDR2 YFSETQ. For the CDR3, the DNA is TGCGCCAGCAGCACGGGACAGGGGACGAGTGGCTACACCTTC. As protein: CASSTGQGTSGYTF.

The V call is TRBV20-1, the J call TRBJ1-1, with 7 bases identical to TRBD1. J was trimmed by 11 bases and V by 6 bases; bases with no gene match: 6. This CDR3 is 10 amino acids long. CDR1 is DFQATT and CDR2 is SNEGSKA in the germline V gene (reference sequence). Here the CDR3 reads CSAQGVRAFF. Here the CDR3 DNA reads TGCAGTGCCCAGGGGGTGAGGGCTTTCTTT.

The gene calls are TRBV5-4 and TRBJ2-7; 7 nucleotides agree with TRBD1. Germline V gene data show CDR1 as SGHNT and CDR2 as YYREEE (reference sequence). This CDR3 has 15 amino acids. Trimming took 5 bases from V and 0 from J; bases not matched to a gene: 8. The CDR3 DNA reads TGTGCCAGCAGACCCGGACAGGTAACCTCCTACGAGCAGTACTTC. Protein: CASRPGQVTSYEQYF.

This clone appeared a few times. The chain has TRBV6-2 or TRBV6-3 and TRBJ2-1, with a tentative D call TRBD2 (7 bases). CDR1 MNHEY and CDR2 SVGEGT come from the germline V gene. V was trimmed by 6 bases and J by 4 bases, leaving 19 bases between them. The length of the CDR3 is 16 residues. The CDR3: CASRPSGAGVYNEQFF. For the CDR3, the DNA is TGTGCCAGCAGGCCTTCGGGGGCGGGGGTATACAATGAGCAGTTCTTC.

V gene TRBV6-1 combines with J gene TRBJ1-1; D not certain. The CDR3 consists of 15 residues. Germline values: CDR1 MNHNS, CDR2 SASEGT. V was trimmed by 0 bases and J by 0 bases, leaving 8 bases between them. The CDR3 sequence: CASSEARSLNTEAFF. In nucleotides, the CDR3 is TGTGCCAGCAGTGAAGCAAGAAGCCTGAACACTGAAGCTTTCTTT.

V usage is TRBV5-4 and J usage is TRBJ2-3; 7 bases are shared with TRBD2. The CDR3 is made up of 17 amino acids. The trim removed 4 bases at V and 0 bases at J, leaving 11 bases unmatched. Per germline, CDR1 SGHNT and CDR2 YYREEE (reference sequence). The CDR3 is CASSPGGSGGSTDTQYF. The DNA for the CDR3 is TGTGCCAGCAGCCCGGGGGGTAGCGGCGGTAGCACAGATACGCAGTATTTT.

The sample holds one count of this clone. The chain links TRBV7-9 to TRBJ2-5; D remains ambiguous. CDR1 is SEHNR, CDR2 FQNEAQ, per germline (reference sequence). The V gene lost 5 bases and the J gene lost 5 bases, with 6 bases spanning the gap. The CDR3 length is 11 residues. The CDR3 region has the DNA TGTGCCAGCAGCATAATGGAGACCCAGTACTTC. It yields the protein CASSIMETQYF. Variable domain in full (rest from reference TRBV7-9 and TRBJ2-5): DTGVSQNPRHKITKRGQNVTFRCDPISEHNRLYWYRQTLGQGPEFLTYFQNEAQLEKSRLLSDRFSAERPKGSFSTLEIQRTEQGDSAMYLCASSIMETQYFGPGTRLLVL.

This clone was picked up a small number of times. The CDR3 nucleotides are TGCGCCAGCAGCTTGGAAGTTGCGGCAGGGGAGGGGGAGACCCAGTACTTC. It yields the protein CASSLEVAAGEGETQYF. J is TRBJ2-5 and V is TRBV5-1, with D possibly TRBD2 on 7 matching bases. This CDR3 comprises 17 residues. Germline-derived CDR1 and CDR2 are SGHRS and YFSETQ. V lost 0 bases and J lost 5, with 20 bases in between.

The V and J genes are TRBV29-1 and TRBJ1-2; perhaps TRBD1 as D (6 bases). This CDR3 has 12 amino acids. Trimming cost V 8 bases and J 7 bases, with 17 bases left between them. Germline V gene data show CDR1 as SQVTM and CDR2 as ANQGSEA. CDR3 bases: TGCAGCTACTTAGAAGGGGGAGTTGGCTACACCTTC. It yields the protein CSYLEGGVGYTF.

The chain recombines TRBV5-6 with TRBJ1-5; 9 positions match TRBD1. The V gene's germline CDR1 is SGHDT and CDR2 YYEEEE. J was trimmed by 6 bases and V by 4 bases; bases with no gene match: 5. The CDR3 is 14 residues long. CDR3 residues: CASSPGTGSQPQHF. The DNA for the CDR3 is TGTGCCAGCAGCCCGGGGACAGGGAGTCAGCCCCAGCATTTT.

CDR3 sequence: CASRPGLAGGNEQFF. CDR3 DNA sequence: TGTGCCAGCAGGCCGGGACTAGCGGGGGGCAATGAGCAGTTCTTC. This chain joins TRBV4-2 and TRBJ2-1; TRBD2 matches 15 bases. V was pared by 6 bases and J by 6 bases, with 3 bases of the junction left unmatched. The CDR3 has 15 amino acids. Germline V gene data show CDR1 as LGHNA and CDR2 as YNFKEQ.

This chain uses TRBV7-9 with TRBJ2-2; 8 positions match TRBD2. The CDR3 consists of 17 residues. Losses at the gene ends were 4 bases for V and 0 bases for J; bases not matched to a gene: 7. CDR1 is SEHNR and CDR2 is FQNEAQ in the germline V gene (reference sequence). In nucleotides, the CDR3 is TGTGCCAGCAGCTATACTAGCGGTCTCGCGAACACCGGGGAGCTGTTTTTT. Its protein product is CASSYTSGLANTGELFF.

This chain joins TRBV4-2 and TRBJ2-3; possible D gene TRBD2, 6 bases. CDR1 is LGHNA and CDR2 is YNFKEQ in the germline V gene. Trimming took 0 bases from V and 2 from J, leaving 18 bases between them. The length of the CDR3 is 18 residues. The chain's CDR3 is CASSQDDVLASFTDTQYF. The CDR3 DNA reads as TGTGCCAGCAGCCAAGATGATGTCCTAGCGTCCTTCACAGATACGCAGTATTTT.

The CDR3 reads CASARGRKETQYF. In DNA form, the CDR3 reads TGTGCTAGTGCCCGCGGCAGAAAAGAGACCCAGTACTTC. The gene calls are TRBV12-5 and TRBJ2-5; D ambiguous. CDR3 size: 13 residues. V was trimmed by 7 bases and J by 3 bases, leaving 12 bases between them. Germline assignment: CDR1 LGHNT and CDR2 FRNRAP.

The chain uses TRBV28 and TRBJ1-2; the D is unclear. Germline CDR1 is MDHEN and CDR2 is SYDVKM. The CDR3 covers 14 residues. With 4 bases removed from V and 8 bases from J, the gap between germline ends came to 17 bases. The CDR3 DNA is TGTGCCAGCAGTTCTTTGACACTCCGCTTGGGCTACACCTTC. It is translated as CASSSLTLRLGYTF.

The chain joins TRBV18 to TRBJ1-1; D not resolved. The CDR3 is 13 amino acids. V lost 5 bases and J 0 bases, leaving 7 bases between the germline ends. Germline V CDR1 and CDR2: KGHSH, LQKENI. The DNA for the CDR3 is TGTGCCAGCTCAACGAGTTTGAACACTGAAGCTTTCTTT. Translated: CASSTSLNTEAFF.

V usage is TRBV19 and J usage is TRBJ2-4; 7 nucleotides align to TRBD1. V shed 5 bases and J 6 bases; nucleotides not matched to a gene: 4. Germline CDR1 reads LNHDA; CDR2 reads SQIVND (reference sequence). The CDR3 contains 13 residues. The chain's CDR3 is CASSSDRVNIQYF. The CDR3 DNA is TGTGCCAGTAGTTCCGACAGGGTAAACATTCAGTACTTC.

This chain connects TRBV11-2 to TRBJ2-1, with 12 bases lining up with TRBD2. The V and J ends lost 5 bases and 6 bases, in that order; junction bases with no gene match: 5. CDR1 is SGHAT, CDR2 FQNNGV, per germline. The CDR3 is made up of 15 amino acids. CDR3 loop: CASSHLAGGRNEQFF. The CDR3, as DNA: TGTGCCAGCAGCCATCTAGCGGGGGGGCGCAATGAGCAGTTCTTC.